The next 28 T cell receptor beta chains were all read from a single sample in a study of blood T cell repertoires in COVID-19. The protocol was immunoSEQ multiplex PCR, while the TCRdb copy is restricted to in-frame clones and leaves out a portion. The sample lists 150,000 or so clones, approximately 82% occurring once. Specimen: peripheral blood. All receptors derive from a woman aged 50 to 60 in a cohort sampled during active or convalescent COVID-19.

This chain uses TRBV11-2 with TRBJ1-6, with 7 bases fitting TRBD1. The CDR3 covers 16 residues. V shed 5 bases, J shed 8 bases, and the junction held 12 bases outside the gene matches. Germline V gene lookup returns CDR1 SGHAT and CDR2 FQNNGV. CDR3 residues: CASSQRQGSSDSPLHF. CDR3 sequence (DNA): TGTGCCAGCAGCCAGAGACAGGGAAGCTCAGATTCACCCCTCCACTTT.

This chain connects TRBV6-1 to TRBJ1-5; TRBD1 aligns across 11 bases. There are 12 residues in the CDR3. The V gene's germline CDR1 is MNHNS and CDR2 SASEGT. V gave up 2 bases and J gave up 15 bases; unmatched junction bases: 3. The CDR3 sequence is CASSETDRGPHF. CDR3 in DNA: TGTGCCAGCAGTGAAACGGACAGGGGGCCGCATTTT.

The rearrangement joins TRBV7-2 to TRBJ2-1; 12 bases map to TRBD2. Trimming at V came to 2 bases and at J to 7 bases, leaving 3 bases not matched to a gene. Germline values: CDR1 SGHTA, CDR2 FQGNSA. CDR3 size: 15 residues. The CDR3 loop reads CASSLLAGGLNEQFF. The CDR3 DNA reads as TGTGCCAGCAGCTTACTAGCGGGGGGGCTTAATGAGCAGTTCTTC.

This rearrangement joins TRBV12-5 to TRBJ1-1; D is undetermined. CDR3 length equals 17 residues. CDR1 is LGHNT, CDR2 FRNRAP, per germline. The V end lost 4 bases, the J end lost 3 bases, and 21 bases lay between the germline ends. CDR3 nucleotide sequence: TGTGCTAGTGGTTACCCCCGCCGAGGGCGCCCAGACACTGAAGCTTTCTTT. Translation: CASGYPRRGRPDTEAFF. The entire variable domain, with the rest obtained from reference TRBV12-5 and TRBJ1-1, is as follows: DARVTQTPRHKVTEMGQEVTMRCQPILGHNTVFWYRQTMMQGLELLAYFRNRAPLDDSGMPKDRFSAEMPDATLATLKIQPSEPRDSAVYFCASGYPRRGRPDTEAFFGQGTRLTVV.

This clone has only a few counts. The gene calls are TRBV29-1 and TRBJ2-5; D possibly corresponds to TRBD1 (5 bases). Germline lookup yields CDR1 SQVTM and CDR2 ANQGSEA. Trimming stripped 4 bases from V and 5 bases from J, with 8 bases between. This CDR3 has 11 amino acids. The CDR3 region has the DNA TGCAGCGTTGTATCAGGGGAGACCCAGTACTTC. Its translation: CSVVSGETQYF.

The chain recombines TRBV5-6 with TRBJ1-2, with D maybe TRBD1 (5 bases). CDR1 and CDR2 (germline): SGHDT, YYEEEE. The CDR3 is 14 residues long. V was pared by 5 bases and J by 2 bases, with 13 bases between. Here the CDR3 reads CASRPWGGNYGYTF. As DNA, the CDR3 is TGTGCCAGCAGACCCTGGGGGGGGAACTATGGCTACACCTTC.

J is TRBJ2-5 and V is TRBV7-6; D not resolved. Germline assignment: CDR1 SGHVS and CDR2 FNYEAQ. There are 13 residues in the CDR3. The germline V and J ends were trimmed by 5 bases and 1 base, with 8 bases remaining between them. The CDR3: CASSPRSQETQYF. The DNA of the CDR3 is TGTGCCAGCAGCCCACGGAGCCAAGAGACCCAGTACTTC. Full variable domain (outside the CDR3, taken from reference TRBV7-6 and TRBJ2-5): GAGVSQSPRYKVTKRGQDVALRCDPISGHVSLYWYRQALGQGPEFLTYFNYEAQQDKSGLPNDRFSAERPEGSISTLTIQRTEQRDSAMYRCASSPRSQETQYFGPGTRLLVL.

The V gene is TRBV3-1 (or the pseudogene TRBV3-2), the J gene TRBJ2-3; no clear D. Trimming took 3 bases from V and 4 from J, leaving 11 bases between them. In germline, CDR1 is LGHDT, CDR2 YNNKEL (reference sequence). The CDR3 runs to 14 residues. CDR3 residues: CASSHPYGSDTQYF. The DNA for the CDR3 is TGTGCCAGCAGCCACCCCTACGGGTCAGATACGCAGTATTTT.

The chain is built from TRBV30 and TRBJ1-4; no reliable D call. The V end was cut by 2 bases, the J end by 8 bases, with 18 bases between. CDR1 and CDR2 from the germline V gene are GTSNPN and SVGIG (reference sequence). The CDR3 runs to 15 residues. The CDR3: CAWSPPPGVREKLFF. The DNA of the CDR3 is TGTGCCTGGAGTCCACCCCCCGGGGTGCGGGAAAAACTGTTTTTT.

The rearrangement uses TRBV9 and TRBJ2-1, with TRBD2 matching over 8 bases. The CDR3 is 15 amino acids. Germline CDR1 SGDLS, CDR2 YYNGEE. The trim removed 1 base at V and 2 bases at J, leaving 2 bases unmatched. The CDR3 spells CASSVYGGAYNEQFF. DNA of the CDR3: TGTGCCAGCAGCGTATACGGGGGGGCCTACAATGAGCAGTTCTTC.

V gene TRBV5-1 combines with J gene TRBJ2-7; D perhaps matches TRBD2 (7 bases). The germline gives CDR1 SGHRS, CDR2 YFSETQ. V lost 6 bases, J lost 2 bases, and 18 bases lay in between. The CDR3 runs to 15 residues. The CDR3 DNA sequence: TGCGCCAGCAAGTGGGGGGGCGGGCAAGCCTACGAGCAGTACTTC. It encodes CASKWGGGQAYEQYF.

V gene TRBV6-5 combines with J gene TRBJ1-2, with a tentative D call TRBD1 (5 bases). Germline V lookup: CDR1 MNHEY, CDR2 SVGAGI. The CDR3 sequence is 12 residues long. V gave up 6 bases and J gave up 6 bases, with 11 bases separating them. The CDR3 loop is CASRSQGNGYTF. Written as DNA, the CDR3 is TGTGCCAGCAGATCTCAGGGCAATGGCTACACCTTC.

The rearrangement uses TRBV13 and TRBJ2-1; 8 bases fit TRBD2. CDR3 length: 17 amino acids. Germline-derived CDR1 and CDR2 are PRHDT and FYEKMQ (reference sequence). With 3 bases clipped from V and 3 bases from J, the junction kept 10 bases outside the gene matches. For the CDR3, the DNA is TGTGCCAGCAGCTTGCGACGTTACAGCGGGGGCTACAATGAGCAGTTCTTC. Its translation is CASSLRRYSGGYNEQFF.

To note about this clone: Other DNA sequences in the sample encode the same CDR3. The chain uses TRBV4-3 and TRBJ1-2; 9 positions agree with TRBD1. The CDR3 length is 14 residues. V lost 4 bases, J lost 2 bases, and 2 bases stayed unmatched. Germline V CDR1 and CDR2: LGHNA, YSLEER. The CDR3 loop reads CASSRGTGNYGYTF. CDR3 DNA: TGCGCCAGCAGCCGAGGGACAGGGAACTATGGCTACACCTTC.

This clone was observed a single time. The chain has TRBV3-1 (or the pseudogene TRBV3-2) and TRBJ2-2, with 16 nucleotides matching TRBD2. The CDR3 contains 16 residues. Trimming cost V 8 bases and J 6 bases; bases outside gene matches: 6. Germline assignment: CDR1 LGHDT and CDR2 YNNKEL (reference sequence). CDR3 bases: TGTGCCAGCGCCTTGGGACTAGCGGGGGGGCCCGGGGAGCTGTTTTTT. Protein: CASALGLAGGPGELFF.

The chain has TRBV7-9 and TRBJ1-5; no clear D. This CDR3 region has 14 residues. Trimming took 1 base from V and 3 from J, leaving 7 bases between them. Germline CDR1 reads SEHNR; CDR2 reads FQNEAQ (reference sequence). The CDR3 here is CASSLGGFNQPQHF. The CDR3 DNA sequence: TGTGCCAGCAGCTTAGGAGGGTTCAATCAGCCCCAGCATTTT.

The gene calls are TRBV18 and TRBJ1-1; D is ambiguous. V lost 3 bases, J lost 4 bases, and 9 bases lay in between. There are 13 residues in the CDR3. The germline CDR1 and CDR2 sequences are KGHSH and LQKENI. The CDR3 reads CASSPNTFTEAFF. CDR3 DNA sequence: TGTGCCAGCTCACCTAACACCTTCACTGAAGCTTTCTTT.

The chain links TRBV5-1 to TRBJ1-2; D is uncertain. The germline gives CDR1 SGHRS, CDR2 YFSETQ. The CDR3 is made up of 14 amino acids. V lost 2 bases and J lost 0, with 8 bases in between. CDR3 residues: CASSLSRSNYGYTF. The CDR3 DNA reads as TGCGCCAGCAGCTTAAGCCGCTCTAACTATGGCTACACCTTC. Looking up the rest from reference TRBV5-1 and TRBJ1-2 gives the full variable domain: KAGVTQTPRYLIKTRGQQVTLSCSPISGHRSVSWYQQTPGQGLQFLFEYFSETQRNKGNFPGRFSGRQFSNSRSEMNVSTLELGDSALYLCASSLSRSNYGYTFGSGTRLTVV.

This clone was counted at least ten times. The chain recombines TRBV7-3 with TRBJ1-2; D possibly corresponds to TRBD1 (6 bases). The CDR3 has 13 residues. V shed 3 bases and J shed 6 bases, with 11 bases lying between them. Germline V gene data show CDR1 as SGHTA and CDR2 as FQGTGA. The CDR3 DNA reads TGTGCCAGCAGCTTGACAGGTTCGGATGGCTACACCTTC. This codes for CASSLTGSDGYTF.

CDR3 coding DNA: TGTGCCAGCAGCCGTACAGGAGACTCTGGAAACACCATATATTTT. Translating it yields CASSRTGDSGNTIYF. This rearrangement joins TRBV7-9 to TRBJ1-3; tentatively, D is TRBD1 (5 bases). The CDR3 has 15 amino acids. V was clipped by 5 bases and J by 0 bases, with 11 bases between them. The germline gives CDR1 SEHNR, CDR2 FQNEAQ (reference sequence).

This chain links TRBV19 with TRBJ1-5, with no clear D. V lost 1 base, J lost 4 bases, and 8 bases lay in between. Germline-derived CDR1 and CDR2 are LNHDA and SQIVND (reference sequence). This CDR3 has 14 residues. Here the CDR3 reads CASSIGQANQPQHF. The CDR3 bases are TGTGCCAGTAGTATAGGCCAGGCTAATCAGCCCCAGCATTTT.

The chain employs TRBV30 and TRBJ1-6; D possibly corresponds to TRBD1 (5 bases). This CDR3 has 17 residues. The germline V and J ends were trimmed by 0 bases and 0 bases, with 12 bases remaining between them. Germline-derived CDR1 and CDR2 are GTSNPN and SVGIG (reference sequence). The CDR3 coding sequence is TGTGCCTGGAGTGTCGGCGGGGGACGCTCCTATAATTCACCCCTCCACTTT. It translates to CAWSVGGGRSYNSPLHF.

This chain links TRBV19 with TRBJ2-2; D is possibly TRBD1 (5 bases). Germline V gives CDR1 LNHDA, CDR2 SQIVND (reference sequence). Trimming stripped 7 bases from V and 3 bases from J, with 15 bases between. CDR3 size: 15 residues. CDR3 residues: CASTTGRSHTGELFF. In nucleotides, the CDR3 is TGTGCCAGTACAACAGGACGGTCGCACACCGGGGAGCTGTTTTTT.

The chain links TRBV19 to TRBJ2-5, with D possibly being TRBD1 (5 bases). Germline assignment: CDR1 LNHDA and CDR2 SQIVND (reference sequence). CDR3 size: 14 residues. V was shortened by 3 bases and J by 2 bases, with 10 bases between the two germline ends. CDR3 in DNA: TGTGCCAGTAGTATTCAGGGATCACAAGAGACCCAGTACTTC. Its protein product is CASSIQGSQETQYF.

This CDR3 is CASSIDSGGAWNEQFF. The CDR3 coding sequence is TGTGCCAGTAGTATAGACTCAGGGGGTGCCTGGAATGAGCAGTTCTTC. The chain uses TRBV19 and TRBJ2-1, with 7 bases fitting TRBD1. The V and J ends lost 0 bases and 7 bases, in that order; junction bases with no gene match: 9. In germline, CDR1 is LNHDA, CDR2 SQIVND (reference sequence). The CDR3 extends over 16 amino acids.

The chain recombines TRBV4-1 with TRBJ2-7, with 9 bases fitting TRBD1. Germline values: CDR1 MGHRA, CDR2 YSYEKL. This CDR3 region has 15 residues. Unmatched junction bases numbered 10, after V lost 4 bases and J lost 6 bases. In nucleotides, the CDR3 is TGCGCCAGCAGCCCTAGGGGACAGGGTGCTTCCGAGCAGTACTTC. Protein sequence: CASSPRGQGASEQYF.

This rearrangement joins TRBV2 to TRBJ1-4; TRBD1 aligns across 9 bases. The germline V gene encodes CDR1 SNHLY and CDR2 FYNNEI. With V trimmed by 7 bases and J by 7 bases, 7 bases remained unmatched. The CDR3 is made up of 14 amino acids. The CDR3 nucleotides read TGTGCCAGCACCAACAGGGGGCATGGTGAAAAACTGTTTTTT. Translation: CASTNRGHGEKLFF.

The chain is built from TRBV5-1 and TRBJ1-1; TRBD1 matches 8 bases. Germline CDR1 reads SGHRS; CDR2 reads YFSETQ. The length of the CDR3 is 17 residues. The J segment lost 0 bases and the V segment lost 4 bases, leaving 11 bases of the junction unmatched. The CDR3 DNA follows: TGCGCCAGCAGCCCCGGGGTTTACAGGGGGGTGAACACTGAAGCTTTCTTT. Protein: CASSPGVYRGVNTEAFF.